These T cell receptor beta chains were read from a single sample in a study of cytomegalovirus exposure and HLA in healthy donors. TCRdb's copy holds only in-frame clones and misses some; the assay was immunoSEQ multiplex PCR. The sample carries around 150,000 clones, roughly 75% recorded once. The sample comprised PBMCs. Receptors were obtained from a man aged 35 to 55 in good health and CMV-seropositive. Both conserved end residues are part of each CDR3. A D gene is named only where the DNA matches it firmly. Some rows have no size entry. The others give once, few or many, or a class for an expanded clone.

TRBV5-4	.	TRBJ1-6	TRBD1	TGTGCCAGCAGCTCGGAGGGGACAGGGTTGGGGTCACCCCTCCACTTT	CASSSEGTGLGSPLHF
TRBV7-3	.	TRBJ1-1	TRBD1	TGTGCCAGCAGCTTTGACAGGGACACTGAAGCTTTCTTT	CASSFDRDTEAFF
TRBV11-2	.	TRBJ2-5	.	TGTGCCAGCAGCTTAGTCAATAGCGCGGAGACCCAGTACTTC	CASSLVNSAETQYF
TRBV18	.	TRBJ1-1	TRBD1	TGTGCCAGCTCGCCGCGGGGACCCGGACAGGGCACTGAAGCTTTCTTT	CASSPRGPGQGTEAFF
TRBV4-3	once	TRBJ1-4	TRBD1	TGCGCCAGCAGCCTGCAGGGGGAAAGAAGTGAAAAACTGTTTTTT	CASSLQGERSEKLFF
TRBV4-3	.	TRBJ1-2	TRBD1	TGCGCCAGCAGCCTCGACAGGGGGGATGGCTACACCTTC	CASSLDRGDGYTF
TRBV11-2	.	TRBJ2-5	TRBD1	TGTGCCAGCAGCGAGGGGACAGGGAGTGAGACCCAGTACTTC	CASSEGTGSETQYF
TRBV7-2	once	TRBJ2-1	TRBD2	TGTGCCAGCAGCTTTCGGACTAGCGGGGGGACCGGTGAGCAGTTCTTC	CASSFRTSGGTGEQFF
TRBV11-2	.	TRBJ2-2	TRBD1	TGTGCCAGCAGCGTGGACAGGGGGGTACTGGCCACCGGGGAGCTGTTTTTT	CASSVDRGVLATGELFF
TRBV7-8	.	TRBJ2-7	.	TGTGCCAGCAGCCCCAGTGTCGCAGGAGGGATCTACGAGCAGTACTTC	CASSPSVAGGIYEQYF
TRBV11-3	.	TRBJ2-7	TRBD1	TGTGCCAGCAGCATCGGGACAGGGAGCTACGAGCAGTACTTC	CASSIGTGSYEQYF
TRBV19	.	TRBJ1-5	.	TGTGCCAGTAGTATAGACAGGGGAAACAATCAGCCCCAGCATTTT	CASSIDRGNNQPQHF
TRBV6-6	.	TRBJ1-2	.	TGTGCCAGCAGTTACCTACTCAGGGATCTAAATTATGGCTACACCTTC	CASSYLLRDLNYGYTF
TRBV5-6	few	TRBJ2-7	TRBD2	TGTGCCAGCAGCTTGTCTAGCGGGATCTACGAGCAGTACTTC	CASSLSSGIYEQYF
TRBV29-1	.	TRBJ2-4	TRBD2	TGCAGCGTTGTAACAGGACTAGCGGGTACAGCCAAAAACATTCAGTACTTC	CSVVTGLAGTAKNIQYF
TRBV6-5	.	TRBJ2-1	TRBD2	TGTGCCAGCAGTTCCGGGACTAGCGGGAGGCACAATGAGCAGTTCTTC	CASSSGTSGRHNEQFF
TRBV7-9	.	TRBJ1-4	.	TGTGCCAGCAGCTCCCCGGCACCGGGACACTACCTGTTTTTT	CASSSPAPGHYLFF
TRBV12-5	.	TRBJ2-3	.	TGTGCTAGTGGTCCTGGTGGCAGCACAGATACGCAGTATTTT	CASGPGGSTDTQYF
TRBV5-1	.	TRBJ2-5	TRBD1	TGCGCCAGCAGCTTGAGGGACAGCCAAGAGACCCAGTACTTC	CASSLRDSQETQYF
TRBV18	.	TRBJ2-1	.	TGTGCCAGCTCACCACTGCCCCCGAGGGTACCCTACAATGAGCAGTTCTTC	CASSPLPPRVPYNEQFF
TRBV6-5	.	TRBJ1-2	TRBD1	TGTGCCAGCAGGAACAGGGGGAAAGGCTATGGCTACACCTTC	CASRNRGKGYGYTF
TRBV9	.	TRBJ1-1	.	TGTGCCAGCAGCGTAGTCGGGGGAGCGCACACTGGAGCTTTCTTT	CASSVVGGAHTGAFF
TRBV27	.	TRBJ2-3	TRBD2	TGTGCCAGCAGCGGGGGCGGGGGGTCTACGCAGTATTTT	CASSGGGGSTQYF
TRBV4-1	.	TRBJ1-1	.	TGCGCCAGCAGCCAAGAAGTACAGGTCACCCAGGCTGAAGCTTTCTTT	CASSQEVQVTQAEAFF
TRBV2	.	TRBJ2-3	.	TGTGCCAGCAGTGAAGCGGGTCGAACAGGACGCACAGATACGCAGTATTTT	CASSEAGRTGRTDTQYF
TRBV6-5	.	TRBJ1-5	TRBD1	TGTGCCAGCAGCTCAAGACAGGGTTATCAGCCCCAGCATTTT	CASSSRQGYQPQHF
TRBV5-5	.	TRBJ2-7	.	TGTGCCAGCACCCGAGGCCCCTACGAGCAGTACTTC	CASTRGPYEQYF
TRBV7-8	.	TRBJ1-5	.	TGTGCCAGCAGCTTAGCAGGGGGGGGTTTCCTCAATCAGCCCCAGCATTTT	CASSLAGGGFLNQPQHF
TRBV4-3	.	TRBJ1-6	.	TGCGCCAGCAGCCAAGAGGCCGGGGTGAACGCACCCCTCCACTTT	CASSQEAGVNAPLHF
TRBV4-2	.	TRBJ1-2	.	TGTGCCAGCAGCCGGGCCGGGACAAACCTCGGAGGCTACACCTTC	CASSRAGTNLGGYTF
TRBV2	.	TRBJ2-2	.	TGTGCCAGCAGTGCCGTCGGGGGTGTCACCGGGGAGCTGTTTTTT	CASSAVGGVTGELFF
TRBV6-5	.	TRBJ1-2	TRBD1	TGTGCCAGGTCTATCCAGGGGGACTATGGCTACACCTTC	CARSIQGDYGYTF
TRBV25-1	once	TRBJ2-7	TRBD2	TGTGCCAGCAGGGGGACTAGCGGGACTTACGAGCAGTACTTC	CASRGTSGTYEQYF
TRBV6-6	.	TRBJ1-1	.	TGTGCCAGCAGTTCCCAGGGTCCCACTGAAGCTTTCTTT	CASSSQGPTEAFF
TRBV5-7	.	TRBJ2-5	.	TGTGCCAGCAGCTTGGGACAGTTCCAAGAGACCCAGTACTTC	CASSLGQFQETQYF
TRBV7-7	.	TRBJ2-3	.	TGTGCTAGCAGCTTCCGGGGACATCCTACAGATACGCAGTATTTT	CASSFRGHPTDTQYF
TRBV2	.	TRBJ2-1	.	TGTGCCAGCAGAACCGAGAGGGGGTCGGGTCAGTTCTTC	CASRTERGSGQFF
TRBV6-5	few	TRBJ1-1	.	TGTGCCAGCAGTACGTTTGGGGTGGGCGAGGGTGAAGCTTTCTTT	CASSTFGVGEGEAFF
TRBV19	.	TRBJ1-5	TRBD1	TGTGCCAGTAGTGACCGGGACAGCCTGCCCCAGCATTTT	CASSDRDSLPQHF
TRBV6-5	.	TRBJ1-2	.	TGTGCCAGCAGTTACACAGTCAACTATGGCTACACCTTC	CASSYTVNYGYTF
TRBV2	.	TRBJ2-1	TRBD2	TGTGCCAGCAGGCGCACCAGACTAGCGGGGGGCTACAATGAGCAGTTCTTC	CASRRTRLAGGYNEQFF
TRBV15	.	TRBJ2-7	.	TGTGCCACCAGCAGAGAAGCGGGCTCCTACGAGCAGTACTTC	CATSREAGSYEQYF
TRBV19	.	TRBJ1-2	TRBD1	TGTGCCAGTAGTGCCGACAGGGTGGATGGCTACACCTTC	CASSADRVDGYTF
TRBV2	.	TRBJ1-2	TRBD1	TGTGCCAGCTTACAGGGGGCGGCTGGCTACACCTTC	CASLQGAAGYTF
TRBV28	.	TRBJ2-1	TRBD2	TGTGCCAGCAGTCTACAAGTGCTAGCGGGGGGGTACAATGAGCAGTTCTTC	CASSLQVLAGGYNEQFF
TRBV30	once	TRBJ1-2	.	TGTGCCTGGAACGCTATGCGGGGCTATGGCTACACCTTC	CAWNAMRGYGYTF
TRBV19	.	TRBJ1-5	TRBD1	TGTGCCAGTAGTACACAGGGGAGAGGGAGCAATCAGCCCCAGCATTTT	CASSTQGRGSNQPQHF
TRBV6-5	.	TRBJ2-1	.	TGTGCCAGCAGTGCACCAGAAACAGGGAGCAATGAGCAGTTCTTC	CASSAPETGSNEQFF
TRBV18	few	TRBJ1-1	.	TGTGCCAGCTCCTCATTCCGGTTTGATTCTGAAGCTTTCTTT	CASSSFRFDSEAFF
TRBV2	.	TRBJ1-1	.	TGTGCCAGCAGTGAACCGGACACTGAAGCTTTCTTT	CASSEPDTEAFF
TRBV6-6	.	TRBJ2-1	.	TGTGCCAGCAGTCAAAACAATGAGCAGTTCTTC	CASSQNNEQFF
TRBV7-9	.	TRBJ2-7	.	TGTGCCGGACAAGTTGCCAGCTCCTACGAGCAGTACTTC	CAGQVASSYEQYF
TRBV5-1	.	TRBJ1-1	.	TGCGCCAGCAGCCCCCGGACTCGGGGAGGGAGGATGAACACTGAAGCTTTCTTT	CASSPRTRGGRMNTEAFF
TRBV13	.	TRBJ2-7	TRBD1	TGTGCCAGCAGCCAGGGACAGGGGGCGGGGGAGCAGTACTTC	CASSQGQGAGEQYF
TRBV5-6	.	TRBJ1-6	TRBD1	TGTGCCAGCAGCTCGACAGGGGGTTATAATTCACCCCTCCACTTT	CASSSTGGYNSPLHF
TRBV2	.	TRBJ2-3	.	TGTGCCAGCAGCCTCTCGGGGGTCTCTGCAGATACGCAGTATTTT	CASSLSGVSADTQYF
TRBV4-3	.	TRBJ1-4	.	TGCGCCAGCAGCCAAGACGCTACAGGGTACGGACCAAATGAAAAACTGTTTTTT	CASSQDATGYGPNEKLFF
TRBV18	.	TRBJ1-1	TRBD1	TGTGCCAGCTCACCACCGCGGCGAGGAGGGGACAGCCCGCAGTTCTTT	CASSPPRRGGDSPQFF
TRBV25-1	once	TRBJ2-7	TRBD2	TGTGCCAGCAGTGAACATAGCGGGAGCGGGGTAAACGAGCAGTACTTC	CASSEHSGSGVNEQYF
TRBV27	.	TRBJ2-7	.	TGTGCCAGCAGCCTCGGTGCTAGTTACGAGCAGTACTTC	CASSLGASYEQYF